Below are 30 T cell receptor beta chains sequenced from a single sample in a study of tumor and adjacent non-tumor tissue in lung cancer. No cell sorting was done before RNA was extracted from the tissue. Three rounds of nested PCR, following a modified ARM-PCR protocol, produced the TCRbeta library. One entry per CDR3 protein, called by TCRdb with MiXCR from the multiplex PCR reads. This table holds about 110,000 distinct CDR3 sequences, around 82% found once. The sequenced sample consisted of lung tumor tissue. These TCRs come from a man in his 70s with non-small cell lung cancer.

Details on this clonotype: Its ends do not fully match the called genes, so a read error is possible. The CDR3 nucleotides are TGCGCCAGCAGTGAGTCGAGGGATCAGAGCCATGGCCACACCTTC. Its protein is CASSESRDQSHGHTF. The chain combines TRBV10-2 with TRBJ1-2; D not certain. Germline CDR1 is WSHSY and CDR2 is SAAADI. The CDR3 is 15 amino acids.

V and J are TRBV29-1 and TRBJ2-5; tentatively, D is TRBD1 or TRBD2 (6 bases each). The germline V and J ends were trimmed by 6 bases and 5 bases, with 22 bases remaining between them. Germline V CDR1 and CDR2: SQVTM, ANQGSEA. This CDR3 is 15 amino acids long. The CDR3 sequence: CSVHGGGQLLETQYF. The CDR3 DNA follows: TGCAGCGTCCATGGAGGGGGGCAACTTCTGGAGACCCAGTACTTC.

About this clonotype itself: One end of the junction does not line up with germline, which may come from a read error. V usage is TRBV11-2 and J usage is TRBJ1-4, with D perhaps matching TRBD1 (6 bases). The CDR3 contains 15 residues. The germline gives CDR1 SGHAT, CDR2 FQNNGV. This CDR3 reads CASNGSGTSNEKLLF. DNA of the CDR3: TGTGCCAGCAACGGAAGTGGGACAAGTAATGAAAAACTGTTGTTT.

Remarks on this clonotype: No DNA is shown, since the ends of the CDR3 on it are uncertain; the CDR3 is the one TCRdb lists. CDR3 sequence: CASSLYRCGYTF. The chain couples TRBV11-1 to TRBJ1-2. The germline gives CDR1 SGHAT, CDR2 FQDESV (reference sequence). The CDR3 totals 12 residues, both ends included.

The chain couples TRBV14 to TRBJ2-1, with D hard to call. Germline CDR1 reads SGHDN; CDR2 reads FVKESK. Trimming removed 3 bases at V and 4 bases at J, with 7 bases between. The CDR3 extends over 13 amino acids. DNA for the CDR3: TGTGCCAGCAGCCAGGGCCCTTACAATGAGCAGTTCTTC. Translation gives CASSQGPYNEQFF. Filled out from reference TRBV14 and TRBJ2-1, the complete variable domain reads EAGVTQFPSHSVIEKGQTVTLRCDPISGHDNLYWYRRVMGKEIKFLLHFVKESKQDESGMPNNRFLAERTGGTYSTLKVQPAELEDSGVYFCASSQGPYNEQFFGPGTRLTVL.

A word on this clonotype: One junction end does not reproduce the germline sequence, and a read error may be involved. V usage is TRBV29-1 and J usage is TRBJ2-7; D is unresolved. Germline-derived CDR1 and CDR2 are SQVTM and ANQGSEA. The CDR3 extends over 12 amino acids. CDR3 amino acids: CSVQKTSYEQYF. The DNA of the CDR3 is TGCAGCGTTCAGAAGACCTCCTACGAACAGTACTTC.

The V call is TRBV29-1, the J call TRBJ2-7, with TRBD2 as a possible D gene (6 bases). The CDR3 is made up of 12 amino acids. V lost 7 bases, J lost 6 bases, and 16 bases lay in between. CDR1 SQVTM and CDR2 ANQGSEA come from the germline V gene. CDR3 sequence: CSAWGRTSEQYF. The CDR3 DNA reads as TGCAGCGCCTGGGGGAGGACCTCCGAGCAGTACTTC.

Remarks on this clonotype: One end of the junction is discordant with germline, which a read error may explain. V and J are TRBV11-2 and TRBJ2-1; D remains unclear. The V gene's germline CDR1 is SGHAT and CDR2 FQNNGV. The CDR3 totals 11 residues. This chain's CDR3 is CARSPGSERFF. DNA of the CDR3: TGTGCCAGGAGCCCGGGCAGTGAGCGGTTCTTC.

As for this clonotype: One junction end does not reproduce the germline sequence, and a read error may be involved. This chain connects TRBV4-3 to TRBJ1-2; D perhaps matches TRBD1 (6 bases). The CDR3 is made up of 17 amino acids. Per germline, CDR1 LGHNA and CDR2 YSLEER. As DNA, the CDR3 is TGCGCCAGCAGCCGAGACAGGCGACCTTACTTAAACTATGGCTACATCTTC. It specifies CASSRDRRPYLNYGYIF.

Of note for this clonotype: Possible read error: a much larger clone is one base away. The V call is TRBV20-1, the J call TRBJ2-7; 8 nucleotides line up with TRBD1. The germline gives CDR1 DFQATT, CDR2 SNEGSKA (reference sequence). CDR3 length equals 13 residues. The CDR3 is CSADRGLAYQQYF. The CDR3 DNA follows: TGCAGTGCTGACAGGGGTCTTGCCTACCAGCAGTACTTC.

With respect to this clonotype: No conserved phenylalanine or tryptophan ends this CDR3, so it is likely a read error. The rearrangement uses TRBV12-5 and TRBJ1-2; TRBD1 might be the D (6 bases). The CDR3 is made up of 13 amino acids. The ends were cut back, 6 bases at V and 7 bases at J, with 15 bases in the middle. Germline V gives CDR1 LGHNT, CDR2 FRNRAP. In DNA, the CDR3 is TGTGCTAGTGGCCGTACTGACAGGAGTGGCTACACCCTC. Translated, it gives CASGRTDRSGYTL.

This chain uses TRBV12-3 or TRBV12-4 with TRBJ2-1; D is possibly TRBD1 (5 bases). The CDR3 runs 16 residues. Trimming took off 7 bases at V and 0 bases at J, with 16 bases between the two ends. DNA for the CDR3: TGTGCCAGCAATATCGCAACAGGTATCTCCTACAATGAGCAGTTCTTC. Protein sequence: CASNIATGISYNEQFF.

V gene TRBV6-2 or TRBV6-3 combines with J gene TRBJ1-1; no firm D call. CDR3 length: 11 residues. V dropped 5 bases and J dropped 11 bases, with 12 bases sitting between them. Looked up from germline, CDR1 is MNHEY and CDR2 is SVGEGT. CDR3 bases: TGTGCCAGCAGTCGAAACCTTTGGGCTTTCTTT. Translated: CASSRNLWAFF.

This chain joins TRBV14 and TRBJ1-1, with D unclear. Germline CDR1 SGHDN, CDR2 FVKESK. Trimming shortened V by 0 bases and J by 7 bases, and 9 bases separated the two germline ends. The CDR3 is 13 residues long. This CDR3 is CASSQDPTCEAFF. The CDR3 bases are TGTGCCAGCAGCCAAGATCCTACATGTGAAGCTTTCTTT. The entire variable domain, with the rest obtained from reference TRBV14 and TRBJ1-1, is as follows: EAGVTQFPSHSVIEKGQTVTLRCDPISGHDNLYWYRRVMGKEIKFLLHFVKESKQDESGMPNNRFLAERTGGTYSTLKVQPAELEDSGVYFCASSQDPTCEAFFGQGTRLTVV.

As for this clonotype: Germline is not matched at one junction end, which may reflect a read error. This rearrangement joins TRBV6-6 to TRBJ2-3; TRBD1 matches 10 bases. The CDR3 extends over 17 amino acids. CDR1 is MNHNY and CDR2 is SVGAGI in the germline V gene (reference sequence). The CDR3 loop is CVSGYDADRGRTDTQYF. In DNA, the CDR3 is TGTGTCAGCGGTTACGATGCAGACAGGGGGCGCACAGATACGCAGTATTTT.

This sequence joins TRBV4-3 and TRBJ2-2, with D uncertain. Trimming took off 3 bases at V and 7 bases at J, with 12 bases between the two ends. Germline values: CDR1 LGHNA, CDR2 YSLEER. The CDR3 contains 14 residues. The CDR3 spells CASSHRWLVGELFF. DNA for the CDR3: TGCGCCAGCAGCCACAGGTGGTTGGTCGGGGAGCTGTTTTTT.

Concerning this clonotype itself: A read error may produce the germline difference seen at one junction end. V is TRBV5-6 and J is TRBJ1-4, with D perhaps TRBD1 (5 bases). The germline CDR1 and CDR2 sequences are SGHDT and YYEEEE. The CDR3 runs to 18 residues. CDR3 nucleotides: TGTGCCAGCAGCATGATGGGGCCAGCCTTGTTAACTAATGAAAAACTATTTTTT. Translating gives CASSMMGPALLTNEKLFF. The full variable domain, rest sourced from reference TRBV5-6 and TRBJ1-4, is DAGVTQSPTHLIKTRGQQVTLRCSPKSGHDTVSWYQQALGQGPQFIFQYYEEEERQRGNFPDRFSGHQFPNYSSELNVNALLLGDSALYLCASSMMGPALLTNEKLFFGSGTQLSVL.

This clonotype showed up just once. One junction end does not reproduce the germline sequence, and a read error may be involved. V and J are TRBV20-1 and TRBJ1-4; the D gene is possibly TRBD1 (5 bases). The CDR3 has 13 residues. Germline V CDR1 and CDR2: DFQATT, SNEGSKA (reference sequence). CDR3 loop: CSALKWGYEILFF. The CDR3 coding sequence is TGCAGTGCTCTTAAGTGGGGGTATGAAATACTGTTTTTT.

This clonotype turned up a few times. J is TRBJ2-2 and V is TRBV21-1; the table calls TRBD1, which could not be checked here. TRBV21-1 is termed a pseudogene. The CDR3 consists of 14 residues. CDR3: CARQTGGDTGELFF. The CDR3 bases are TGTGCCAGGCAGACAGGGGGCGACACCGGGGAGCTGTTTTTT.

This chain connects TRBV6-6 to TRBJ1-3; 8 nucleotides line up with TRBD1. The CDR3 is 15 residues long. The V gene's germline CDR1 is MNHNY and CDR2 SVGAGI (reference sequence). CDR3 bases: TGTGTCCGCAGTTACCCGGGCAGGGGGCAATCCACCATATATTTT. This translates into CVRSYPGRGQSTIYF.

About this clonotype itself: As the CDR3 is not closed by the conserved phenylalanine or tryptophan, this likely results from a read error. The chain has TRBV7-8 and TRBJ2-5; 7 nucleotides align to TRBD2. Looked up from germline, CDR1 is SGHVS and CDR2 is FQNEAQ. The CDR3 sequence is 17 residues long. CDR3 loop: CASSLASSGIGGESQYI. DNA for the CDR3: TGTGCCAGCAGCTTAGCGTCGAGCGGAATTGGGGGGGAGAGCCAGTACATC.

Note on this clonotype: An end of the junction does not agree with germline; a read error may underlie this. The rearrangement joins TRBV6-1 to TRBJ1-6; 7 bases map to TRBD1. The CDR3 has 15 amino acids. CDR1 and CDR2 from the germline V gene are MNHNS and SASEGT. CDR3 in amino acids: CASSRQGTGSSPLHF. The DNA of the CDR3 is TGTGCCAGCAGCAGACAGGGAACAGGGTCTTCACCCCTCCATTTT.

A word on this clonotype: This CDR3 fails to terminate in the conserved phenylalanine or tryptophan, so it likely reflects a read error. The DNA is omitted, as the CDR3 cannot be located on it reliably, and the CDR3 follows TCRdb's listing. The chain employs TRBV6-2 or TRBV6-3 and TRBJ2-1. The CDR3 has 11 amino acids, counting both end residues. Germline values: CDR1 MNHEY, CDR2 SVGEGT. The CDR3 is CASSYMVSHFY.

Regarding this clonotype: The junction departs from germline at one end; a sequencing error may be responsible. The gene calls are TRBV4-1 and TRBJ1-5; D is ambiguous. The CDR3 totals 17 residues. Germline-derived CDR1 and CDR2 are MGHRA and YSYEKL. CDR3 DNA: TGCGCCACCAGCCAGAGTAGCAGCATCTATAGCAATCAGCCCCAGCATTTT. It encodes CATSQSSSIYSNQPQHF.

This clonotype was recorded only once. The CDR3, as DNA: TGTGCCAGTACCGCTTACAACAGGGAGCTGTTTTTT. Translation gives CASTAYNRELFF. The rearrangement uses TRBV12-3 or TRBV12-4 and TRBJ2-2; D gene unclear. The V end lost 9 bases, the J end lost 9 bases, and 14 bases lay between the germline ends. The CDR3 is made up of 12 amino acids.

The CDR3 reads CASSTLDRLNTEAFF. The CDR3 DNA is TGTGCCAGCAGCACGCTGGACAGGCTTAACACTGAAGCTTTCTTT. V usage is TRBV6-5 and J usage is TRBJ1-1; 7 bases are shared with TRBD1. CDR1 MNHEY and CDR2 SVGAGI come from the germline V gene. With 6 bases clipped from V and 2 bases from J, the junction kept 9 bases outside the gene matches. This CDR3 region has 15 residues.

This clonotype was observed a handful of times. This may stem from a read error, because a much larger clone lies one nucleotide away. This chain links TRBV28 with TRBJ2-1, with 10 nucleotides matching TRBD2. J was trimmed by 7 bases and V by 4 bases; bases with no gene match: 7. The CDR3 runs 15 residues. Germline V gives CDR1 MDHEN, CDR2 SYDVKM. Written as DNA, the CDR3 is TGTGCCAGCAGTTGGGGACTAGCGATTGTAAATGAGCAGTTCTTC. Translation: CASSWGLAIVNEQFF.

The chain employs TRBV11-2 and TRBJ2-7, with D maybe TRBD1 (6 bases). CDR1 is SGHAT and CDR2 is FQNNGV in the germline V gene. The CDR3 runs 16 residues. V was cut by 5 bases and J by 11 bases, with 28 bases left in between. The CDR3, as DNA: TGTGCCAGCAGCCCCCCCGCCGGGACACCAACTTACGAAGAGTACTTC. This codes for CASSPPAGTPTYEEYF.

This sequence joins TRBV6-1 and TRBJ1-1; D ambiguous. The length of the CDR3 is 15 residues. Germline assignment: CDR1 MNHNS and CDR2 SASEGT. V lost 3 bases and J 0 bases, leaving 11 bases between the germline ends. CDR3: CASSDPRVLNTEAFF. The DNA for the CDR3 is TGTGCCAGCAGTGATCCGCGTGTGCTGAACACTGAAGCTTTCTTT.

Of note for this clonotype: A much bigger clone sits one base away, suggesting this may be a read error. The genes are TRBV20-1 and TRBJ2-3; D may be TRBD2 (5 bases). Germline V gene sequence: CDR1 DFQATT, CDR2 SNEGSKA (reference sequence). The CDR3 is 16 amino acids. DNA for the CDR3: TGCACTGCTAGAGATCTCGCGGGCCCTGGGACAGATACGCAGTATTTT. Translating gives CTARDLAGPGTDTQYF.